This T cell receptor (beta chain) was identified in a study of blood T cell repertoires in COVID-19. Study details: COVID-19 samples collected from the United States, Italy and Spain covered acute and convalescent phases. T cells, B-cell-depleted T cells, or PBMCs provided the cDNA or gDNA that served as material.

The CDR3 has 16 amino acids. Germline CDR1 is SGDLS and CDR2 is YYNGEE. V lost 0 bases, J lost 8 bases, and 8 bases stayed unmatched. In the authors' workflow: Scientists estimated how many nucleated cells there were by amplifying reference gene primers. Generated by immunoSEQ multiplex PCR, the TCRdb table keeps only in-frame clones and is missing some. V and J calls and clone size are copied from that table; D and trimming were computed from the DNA. Here the sample spans 300,000 to 450,000 clones, 85% being singletons. Sequencing used peripheral blood. This chain joins TRBV9 and TRBJ2-1; 10 positions match TRBD2. The TCR sequence derives from a young woman with acute or convalescent COVID-19. This CDR3 is CASSVALAGVEDEQFF. CDR3 nucleotides: TGTGCCAGCAGCGTAGCTCTAGCGGGAGTAGAAGATGAGCAGTTCTTC.